The T cell receptor (beta chain) described here comes from a study of beta chain features in type 1 diabetes. This clone was recorded a few times. The antigen is undetermined. The study reverse transcribed the entire isolated RNA, so it sequenced expressed TCRB transcripts. Assay used: immunoSEQ multiplex PCR; TCRdb lists only in-frame clones, some missing. Counted here are 150,000 to 200,000 clones, about 9% occurring once; the ten biggest clones make up around 0.5%. Findings of the study overall: Across all four CD4+ subsets, people with type 1 diabetes showed modestly shorter TCRB CDR3s.

The CDR3 has 15 amino acids. Per the germline V gene, CDR1 is SQVTM and CDR2 is ANQGSEA. V shed 5 bases and J 3 bases; nucleotides not matched to a gene: 10. Sequencing was performed on central memory CD4+ T cells from blood. The receptor's source is a woman aged 18-35 years with type 1 diabetes. The V call is TRBV29-1, the J call TRBJ1-2; 9 bases are shared with TRBD1. CDR3 residues: CSVFNRDREDYGYTF. CDR3 nucleotide sequence: TGCAGCGTTTTCAACCGGGACAGGGAGGACTATGGCTACACCTTC.